The 29 T cell receptor beta chains in this list originate from one sample, sequenced in a study of shared clonotypes between healthy human individuals. The table came from immunoSEQ multiplex PCR; TCRdb's copy has only in-frame clones and leaves some out. The data show 950,000 to 1,200,000 clones, 77% seen once. The sample taken for sequencing was memory CD4+ T cells from PBMCs. The subset denotes: CD45RA-negative fraction. Every receptor here comes from a man aged 18 to 29 in good health. Some clones in this sample may be carry-over from other donors' samples.

This rearrangement joins TRBV7-3 to TRBJ2-3; 10 bases map to TRBD2. Germline V gene data show CDR1 as SGHTA and CDR2 as FQGTGA. J gave up 2 bases and V 4 bases, and 9 bases lay outside the gene matches. The CDR3 consists of 17 residues. CDR3 protein: CASSYSGRGTYTDTQYF. The CDR3 DNA sequence: TGTGCCAGCAGCTACAGCGGGAGGGGCACCTACACAGATACGCAGTATTTT. Using reference TRBV7-3 and TRBJ2-3 for the parts outside the CDR3, the full variable domain is GAGVSQTPSNKVTEKGKYVELRCDPISGHTALYWYRQSLGQGPEFLIYFQGTGAADDSGLPNDRFFAVRPEGSVSTLKIQRTERGDSAVYLCASSYSGRGTYTDTQYFGPGTRLTVL.

The V and J genes are TRBV28 and TRBJ1-1, with 7 bases that match TRBD1. This CDR3 contains 14 residues. J was trimmed by 6 bases and V by 5 bases; bases with no gene match: 9. CDR1 and CDR2 (germline): MDHEN, SYDVKM. The CDR3 sequence is CASSPPGQKPEAFF. The CDR3 nucleotides read TGTGCCAGCAGTCCCCCGGGACAGAAACCTGAAGCTTTCTTT.

The chain joins TRBV28 to TRBJ2-7, with a weak D call TRBD2 (5 bases). The V gene's germline CDR1 is MDHEN and CDR2 SYDVKM. V lost 2 bases to trimming and J lost 3 bases, with 11 bases between them. The CDR3 runs to 14 residues. The CDR3 protein is CASSLILAHYEQYF. CDR3 DNA: TGTGCCAGCAGTTTAATATTAGCGCACTACGAGCAGTACTTC.

The rearrangement links TRBV6-6 to TRBJ1-2; D is unresolved. Looked up from germline, CDR1 is MNHNY and CDR2 is SVGAGI (reference sequence). Between the trimmed V and J ends, which lost 7 bases and 4 bases, there was a span of 10 bases. This CDR3 spans 12 amino acids. The CDR3 is CASTAKLYGYTF. CDR3 DNA sequence: TGTGCCAGCACCGCTAAGCTCTATGGCTACACCTTC.

The V call is TRBV5-6, the J call TRBJ2-3; 9 bases fit TRBD1. CDR1 and CDR2 from the germline V gene are SGHDT and YYEEEE. This CDR3 spans 14 amino acids. Unmatched junction bases numbered 5, after V lost 3 bases and J lost 6 bases. CDR3 amino acids: CASSWTGETDTQYF. The CDR3 DNA is TGTGCCAGCAGCTGGACAGGGGAAACCGATACGCAGTATTTT.

The chain couples TRBV9 to TRBJ2-7; 11 bases are shared with TRBD2. Germline CDR1 reads SGDLS; CDR2 reads YYNGEE. V shed 4 bases and J 4 bases; nucleotides not matched to a gene: 4. This CDR3 is built from 14 residues. The CDR3: CASSPGLAVYEQYF. CDR3 nucleotides: TGTGCCAGCAGCCCGGGACTAGCGGTTTACGAGCAGTACTTC.

In this sample, this clone turned up a few times. The chain links TRBV28 to TRBJ1-5; 7 positions agree with TRBD1. CDR1 is MDHEN, CDR2 SYDVKM, per germline. The V and J ends lost 4 bases and 3 bases, in that order; junction bases with no gene match: 9. This CDR3 has 16 amino acids. The CDR3 spells CASSYDRTGFNQPQHF. CDR3 DNA sequence: TGTGCCAGCAGTTACGACCGGACAGGTTTCAATCAGCCCCAGCATTTT. The full variable domain, completed using reference TRBV28 and TRBJ1-5, is DVKVTQSSRYLVKRTGEKVFLECVQDMDHENMFWYRQDPGLGLRLIYFSYDVKMKEKGDIPEGYSVSREKKERFSLILESASTNQTSMYLCASSYDRTGFNQPQHFGDGTRLSIL.

Of note for this clone: Given a much more abundant clone one base away, this may be a read error. Other DNA sequences of this sample code for an identical CDR3. This chain uses TRBV5-8 with TRBJ1-5; D is unclear. The CDR3 extends over 15 amino acids. Germline CDR1 reads SGHTS; CDR2 reads YDEGEE. CDR3: CASSLGTWSNQPQHF. In nucleotides, the CDR3 is TGTGCCAGCAGCTTGGGGACCTGGAGCAATCAGCCTCAGCATTTT.

V usage is TRBV4-1 and J usage is TRBJ2-3; 14 bases are shared with TRBD2. Germline CDR1 reads MGHRA; CDR2 reads YSYEKL. The V and J ends lost 1 base and 4 bases, in that order; junction bases with no gene match: 7. The length of the CDR3 is 18 residues. For the CDR3, the DNA is TGCGCCAGCAGCCAAGCGGGGACTAGCGGGAGTATGTCAGATACGCAGTATTTT. This sequence encodes CASSQAGTSGSMSDTQYF.

This clone was recorded a few times. The genes are TRBV28 and TRBJ1-1, with 12 positions matching TRBD1. There are 12 residues in the CDR3. V trimming: 8 bases; J trimming: 8 bases; junction bases outside the gene matches: 3. Germline V gene data show CDR1 as MDHEN and CDR2 as SYDVKM. CDR3 nucleotides: TGTGCCAGCGGGACAGGGGGCAGGGAAGCTTTCTTT. Translation: CASGTGGREAFF.

A note on this clone: Other nucleotide sequences from this sample produce the same CDR3. Here the CDR3 DNA reads TGCGCCAGCAGCTTGGCTAGCGGAATTACAGATACGCAGTATTTT. Encoded protein: CASSLASGITDTQYF. The chain joins TRBV5-1 to TRBJ2-3; 7 bases line up with TRBD2. V shed 0 bases and J 3 bases; nucleotides not matched to a gene: 4. CDR1 is SGHRS and CDR2 is YFSETQ in the germline V gene. This CDR3 has 15 residues.

This clone is a singleton in its sample. The chain carries TRBV2 and TRBJ2-3; D might be TRBD1 (5 bases). The CDR3 length is 14 residues. V was cut by 10 bases and J by 5 bases, with 19 bases left in between. Germline V gene data show CDR1 as SNHLY and CDR2 as FYNNEI. The CDR3 sequence: CATGGQSARDTQYF. CDR3 sequence (DNA): TGTGCCACCGGCGGACAAAGTGCGAGAGATACGCAGTATTTT.

Turning to this clone: A far larger clone is one nucleotide away, so this likely arose from a read error. The V and J genes are TRBV5-1 and TRBJ1-1, with 8 bases identical to TRBD1. This CDR3 region has 14 residues. V was pared by 4 bases and J by 1 base, with 3 bases of the junction left unmatched. Germline values: CDR1 SGHRS, CDR2 YFSETQ. The CDR3 nucleotides are TGCGCCAGCAGCCAGACAGGGGCGAACACTGAAGCTTTCTTT. This encodes CASSQTGANTEAFF.

This chain joins TRBV4-1 and TRBJ2-3, with 8 bases identical to TRBD2. CDR1 is MGHRA and CDR2 is YSYEKL in the germline V gene. With 1 base clipped from V and 4 bases from J, the junction kept 4 bases outside the gene matches. The CDR3 has 15 amino acids. The CDR3 protein is CASSQGSGSPDTQYF. The DNA for the CDR3 is TGCGCCAGCAGCCAAGGCAGCGGGAGCCCAGATACGCAGTATTTT.

This rearrangement joins TRBV2 to TRBJ1-1; maybe TRBD1 (6 bases). The V gene's germline CDR1 is SNHLY and CDR2 FYNNEI. The CDR3 is 15 residues long. Trimming stripped 2 bases from V and 3 bases from J, with 13 bases between. CDR3 amino acids: CASSEFRQGYTEAFF. The CDR3 coding sequence is TGTGCCAGCAGTGAATTCAGGCAGGGGTACACTGAAGCTTTCTTT. Full variable domain (remainder filled in from reference TRBV2 and TRBJ1-1): EPEVTQTPSHQVTQMGQEVILRCVPISNHLYFYWYRQILGQKVEFLVSFYNNEISEKSEIFDDQFSVERPDGSNFTLKIRSTKLEDSAMYFCASSEFRQGYTEAFFGQGTRLTVV.

This clone appeared a single time. This CDR3 is also generated by other DNA sequences in the sample. The chain links TRBV6-1 to TRBJ1-5; D uncertain. Per the germline V gene, CDR1 is MNHNS and CDR2 is SASEGT. Trimming shortened V by 7 bases and J by 1 base, and 14 bases separated the two germline ends. The CDR3 totals 15 residues. CDR3 DNA sequence: TGTGCCAGCATAATCGGTGAATTAAGCAATCAGCCCCAGCATTTT. Translating gives CASIIGELSNQPQHF.

About this clone itself: With a much larger clone just one base away, this may be a read error. The sample carries other DNA sequences with the same CDR3. V gene TRBV9 combines with J gene TRBJ2-3, with no clear D. V shed 0 bases and J shed 6 bases, with 2 bases lying between them. The germline V gene encodes CDR1 SGDLS and CDR2 YYNGEE. The CDR3 loop spans 11 amino acids. This chain's CDR3 is CASSVGDTQYF. The CDR3 DNA follows: TGTGCCAGCAGCGTAGGGGATACGCAGTATTTT.

The chain couples TRBV28 to TRBJ1-5, with D maybe TRBD1 (5 bases). Germline V gene lookup returns CDR1 MDHEN and CDR2 SYDVKM. V lost 11 bases to trimming and J lost 5 bases, with 13 bases between them. The CDR3 sequence is 12 residues long. The CDR3 sequence: CASRRGDQPQHF. The CDR3 bases are TGTGCCTCAAGAAGGGGAGATCAGCCCCAGCATTTT.

This clone showed up just once. The genes are TRBV28 and TRBJ2-7; no reliable D call. The CDR3 is 20 residues long. CDR1 and CDR2 (germline): MDHEN, SYDVKM. Trimming removed 2 bases from V and 2 bases from J, with 28 bases in between. In DNA form, the CDR3 reads TGTGCCAGCAGTTTAGGGCCGTCTCTTTGGGTAGGGCAGAGAACCTACGAGCAGTACTTC. Amino acids: CASSLGPSLWVGQRTYEQYF.

The chain has TRBV5-1 and TRBJ2-5; D is perhaps TRBD1 (6 bases). The germline V gene has CDR1 SGHRS and CDR2 YFSETQ. This CDR3 comprises 14 residues. Trimming took 0 bases from V and 3 from J, leaving 9 bases between them. This CDR3 is CASSLASGEETQYF. CDR3 bases: TGCGCCAGCAGCTTGGCCTCAGGGGAAGAGACCCAGTACTTC.

The CDR3: CSVGKGLAVGEQYF. The CDR3 DNA follows: TGCAGCGTTGGGAAAGGACTAGCGGTCGGGGAGCAGTACTTC. The chain couples TRBV29-1 to TRBJ2-7; 10 bases map to TRBD2. From germline, CDR1 is SQVTM and CDR2 ANQGSEA. J was trimmed by 7 bases and V by 4 bases; bases with no gene match: 10. The CDR3 length is 14 residues.

V is TRBV5-1 and J is TRBJ2-2, with 8 bases aligning to TRBD1. Unmatched junction bases numbered 2, after V lost 0 bases and J lost 7 bases. Germline CDR1 is SGHRS and CDR2 is YFSETQ. The CDR3 has 14 residues. CDR3 DNA: TGCGCCAGCAGCTTGGGGACAGGGCACGGGGAGCTGTTTTTT. Protein product: CASSLGTGHGELFF.

This clone appeared a single time. The chain carries TRBV4-3 and TRBJ1-3, with D hard to call. Trimming took 4 bases from V and 8 from J, leaving 15 bases between them. Germline V gene sequence: CDR1 LGHNA, CDR2 YSLEER. CDR3 length: 14 amino acids. CDR3: CASSPSTQRDTIYF. CDR3 in DNA: TGCGCCAGCAGCCCCTCGACCCAGAGGGACACCATATATTTT.

The genes are TRBV5-1 and TRBJ2-7, with D tentatively TRBD1 (6 bases). The CDR3 extends over 14 amino acids. Trimming stripped 5 bases from V and 4 bases from J, with 16 bases between. Germline V lookup: CDR1 SGHRS, CDR2 YFSETQ. In DNA form, the CDR3 reads TGCGCCAGCAGGTTAACGGGACACCATTACGAGCAGTACTTC. Translating it yields CASRLTGHHYEQYF. Full variable domain (outside the CDR3, taken from reference TRBV5-1 and TRBJ2-7): KAGVTQTPRYLIKTRGQQVTLSCSPISGHRSVSWYQQTPGQGLQFLFEYFSETQRNKGNFPGRFSGRQFSNSRSEMNVSTLELGDSALYLCASRLTGHHYEQYFGPGTRLTVT.

This clone appeared once. This chain uses TRBV28 with TRBJ2-1, with TRBD1 identical over 7 bases. Trimming took 3 bases from V and 2 from J; bases not matched to a gene: 1. This CDR3 is built from 14 residues. Germline loops: CDR1 MDHEN, CDR2 SYDVKM. The CDR3 DNA reads as TGTGCCAGCAGTTTCAGGGGGACCTACAATGAGCAGTTCTTC. Translating it yields CASSFRGTYNEQFF.

This rearrangement joins TRBV9 to TRBJ1-1; D is unresolved. CDR3 size: 15 residues. The V end was cut by 0 bases, the J end by 1 base, with 10 bases between. Per the germline V gene, CDR1 is SGDLS and CDR2 is YYNGEE. The CDR3 sequence: CASSVDSPENTEAFF. The CDR3 nucleotides read TGTGCCAGCAGCGTAGATTCGCCAGAGAACACTGAAGCTTTCTTT.

This sequence joins TRBV7-2 and TRBJ2-7, with 8 nucleotides matching TRBD1. This CDR3 comprises 14 residues. Germline CDR1 reads SGHTA; CDR2 reads FQGNSA. Trimming removed 2 bases from V and 6 bases from J; junction bases left unmatched: 6. The DNA of the CDR3 is TGTGCCAGCAGCTTAACAGGGGGTGTGTCCGAGCAGTACTTC. It codes for CASSLTGGVSEQYF. Together with reference TRBV7-2 and TRBJ2-7, the CDR3 gives the full variable domain: GAGVSQSPSNKVTEKGKDVELRCDPISGHTALYWYRQSLGQGLEFLIYFQGNSAPDKSGLPSDRFSAERTGGSVSTLTIQRTQQEDSAVYLCASSLTGGVSEQYFGPGTRLTVT.

The sample holds one count of this clone. The chain carries TRBV4-1 and TRBJ1-1; 9 bases match TRBD1. This CDR3 region has 16 residues. V was pared by 1 base and J by 1 base, with 4 bases of the junction left unmatched. Germline V CDR1 and CDR2: MGHRA, YSYEKL. The CDR3 here is CASSQVATGGNTEAFF. The CDR3 bases are TGCGCCAGCAGCCAAGTGGCGACAGGGGGGAACACTGAAGCTTTCTTT.

The gene calls are TRBV28 and TRBJ1-2; TRBD1 matches at 9 bases. The CDR3 loop spans 16 amino acids. The V and J ends lost 5 bases and 7 bases, in that order; junction bases with no gene match: 14. Germline loops: CDR1 MDHEN, CDR2 SYDVKM. This chain's CDR3 is CASSPLLGQGLSGYTF. The CDR3 bases are TGTGCCAGCAGTCCCTTATTGGGACAGGGACTCTCTGGCTACACCTTC.